This T cell receptor beta chain is from a study of shared clonotypes between healthy human individuals. V shed 2 bases and J 9 bases; nucleotides not matched to a gene: 8. CDR1 and CDR2 (germline): KGHSH, LQKENI. The CDR3 is 16 amino acids. Adult donors, all healthy and HIV-negative, had no recent acute infections or vaccinations. Every subset's genomic DNA went evenly onto several immunoSEQ plates. Per the study methods: Junction-only sequences produced by ImmunoSEQ had no quality scores, so filtering differed. Generated by immunoSEQ multiplex PCR, the TCRdb table keeps only in-frame clones and is missing some. V and J calls and clone size are as listed in that table; D and trimming were resolved from the DNA. Of approximately 1.5 million clones in the sample, 98% are singletons; the top ten hold around 0.45%.

What was sequenced was naive CD4+ T cells sorted from blood. The subset is: CD45RA+ positively selected. This chain uses TRBV18 with TRBJ2-1; 12 bases fit TRBD2. This receptor was taken from a young man in good health. In DNA, the CDR3 is TGTGCCAGCTCACCAGCGCTAGCGGGAGGGCCGGGTGAGCAGTTCTTC. Encoded protein: CASSPALAGGPGEQFF.